Each of the 12 T cell receptor beta chains below was sequenced from the same sample in a study of radiotherapy plus CTLA-4 blockade in lung cancer. Only in-frame clones appear in the TCRdb table, and some are missing; sequencing was by immunoSEQ multiplex PCR. The table shows 45,000 or so clones, with 70% to 90% occurring only once. This specimen consisted of peripheral blood, obtained from a patient treated with radiotherapy plus ipilimumab. The receptors stem from a human donor with non-small cell lung cancer whose response to radiotherapy plus ipilimumab could not be evaluated.

The CDR3 protein is CASSTDRAVDGYTF. DNA for the CDR3: TGTGCCAGCAGCACGGACAGGGCTGTGGATGGCTACACCTTC. V gene TRBV9 combines with J gene TRBJ1-2; 8 bases are a match to TRBD1. The V gene end was trimmed by 4 bases and the J gene end by 6 bases; junction bases not matched to a gene: 8. Germline V gene sequence: CDR1 SGDLS, CDR2 YYNGEE. This CDR3 contains 14 residues.

The chain links TRBV11-2 to TRBJ2-1, with 11 positions matching TRBD2. The germline V gene has CDR1 SGHAT and CDR2 FQNNGV. Trimming at V came to 5 bases and at J to 0 bases, leaving 6 bases not matched to a gene. The CDR3 has 17 residues. The CDR3 loop reads CASSQITSGSSYNEQFF. As DNA, the CDR3 is TGTGCCAGCAGCCAGATTACTAGCGGGAGCTCCTACAATGAGCAGTTCTTC.

The CDR3 spells CASSVGNSGGTGELFF. The CDR3 bases are TGTGCCAGCAGCGTAGGAAATAGCGGGGGGACCGGGGAGCTGTTTTTT. The V gene is TRBV9, the J gene TRBJ2-2; 10 nucleotides line up with TRBD2. This CDR3 comprises 16 residues. Germline CDR1 SGDLS, CDR2 YYNGEE. The ends lost 0 bases at V and 5 bases at J; junction bases unmatched: 4.

The chain links TRBV15 to TRBJ1-2; D is unresolved. Germline V gene lookup returns CDR1 LNHNV and CDR2 YYDKDF (reference sequence). Trimming stripped 5 bases from V and 2 bases from J, with 12 bases between. CDR3 size: 14 residues. CDR3 sequence reads: CATSPREWNYGYTF. DNA for the CDR3: TGTGCCACCAGCCCCCGGGAGTGGAACTATGGCTACACCTTC.

The chain combines TRBV6-5 with TRBJ2-6, with 8 bases identical to TRBD1. V dropped 4 bases and J dropped 2; count of bases not matched to a gene: 1. CDR1 and CDR2 from the germline V gene are MNHEY and SVGAGI. The CDR3 covers 15 residues. The CDR3, as DNA: TGTGCCAGCAGTTCGGACAGGGCTGGGGCCAACGTCCTGACTTTC. Protein sequence: CASSSDRAGANVLTF.

The J gene is TRBJ1-6, the V gene TRBV1. TRBV1 is marked as a pseudogene. This CDR3 has 10 residues. CDR3 region: CTSSPYPLHF. CDR3 coding DNA: TGCACCAGCAGCCCCTACCCCCTCCACTTT.

The chain employs TRBV19 and TRBJ1-1; maybe TRBD1 (5 bases). Deletions cut 5 bases from V and 0 bases from J, with 16 bases between. Per the germline V gene, CDR1 is LNHDA and CDR2 is SQIVND (reference sequence). The CDR3 sequence is 16 residues long. Here the CDR3 reads CASSPPSGHLNTEAFF. CDR3 in DNA: TGTGCCAGTAGTCCACCTAGTGGACATTTGAACACTGAAGCTTTCTTT.

The chain is built from TRBV6-1 and TRBJ2-3; no definite D call. Germline V gene data show CDR1 as MNHNS and CDR2 as SASEGT. Trimming shortened V by 7 bases and J by 0 bases, and 11 bases separated the two germline ends. The CDR3 is made up of 14 amino acids. The CDR3 protein is CASTPLSSTDTQYF. DNA for the CDR3: TGTGCCAGCACTCCTCTTAGCAGCACAGATACGCAGTATTTT.

The rearrangement uses TRBV4-1 and TRBJ1-2; D is unresolved. V lost 0 bases, J lost 0 bases, and 17 bases lay in between. The germline V gene encodes CDR1 MGHRA and CDR2 YSYEKL. CDR3 length equals 18 residues. The CDR3 here is CASSQDRGGLKANYGYTF. The CDR3 DNA is TGCGCCAGCAGCCAAGATCGAGGAGGTTTAAAAGCTAACTATGGCTACACCTTC.

The chain joins TRBV7-4 to TRBJ1-3; 7 bases align to TRBD1. The ends lost 2 bases at V and 7 bases at J; junction bases unmatched: 14. The length of the CDR3 is 17 residues. Germline CDR1 reads SGHVT; CDR2 reads SQSDAQ. The CDR3 coding sequence is TGTGCCAGCAGCTTATATACCCCACCGCGGACAGGCAACACCATATATTTT. Translated: CASSLYTPPRTGNTIYF.

The V and J genes are TRBV5-4 and TRBJ2-7, with TRBD2 matching 7 bases. Germline-derived CDR1 and CDR2 are SGHNT and YYREEE (reference sequence). The CDR3 loop spans 16 amino acids. V dropped 2 bases and J dropped 7; count of bases not matched to a gene: 15. The CDR3: CASSFFTGGPSEEQYF. The CDR3 region has the DNA TGTGCCAGCAGCTTTTTTACGGGAGGCCCCTCGGAGGAGCAGTACTTC. The entire variable domain, with the rest obtained from reference TRBV5-4 and TRBJ2-7, is as follows: ETGVTQSPTHLIKTRGQQVTLRCSSQSGHNTVSWYQQALGQGPQFIFQYYREEENGRGNFPPRFSGLQFPNYSSELNVNALELDDSALYLCASSFFTGGPSEEQYFGPGTRLTVT.

The chain carries TRBV10-3 and TRBJ2-7, with TRBD2 matching 10 bases. The CDR3 runs 15 residues. Losses at the gene ends were 2 bases for V and 7 bases for J; bases not matched to a gene: 8. Germline CDR1 is ENHRY and CDR2 is SYGVKD. DNA of the CDR3: TGTGCCATCAGTGAGCCAGCGGGAGGGCCAGGTGAGCAGTACTTC. This codes for CAISEPAGGPGEQYF.